This T cell receptor beta chain was found in a study of metastatic and nonmetastatic thyroid tumors. Across the study: Malignant thyroid and benign thyroid patients provided blood and tumor or nodule tissue whose repertoires were compared.

Study results and limitations: Significantly greater TCR beta diversity was reportedly found in malignant thyroid tumors than in benign nodules (in blood and tumor).

Trimming removed 3 bases from V and 4 bases from J; junction bases left unmatched: 15. Germline loops: CDR1 ENHRY, CDR2 SYGVKD. The CDR3 contains 20 residues. In the original analysis: In papillary thyroid cancer, a distant-metastasis classifier was built using CDR3 differences across clinicopathological groups. TCRdb re-analyzed the PCR reads through MiXCR. TCRdb's processing, not the study's, gives the V and J calls here. The data show about 14,000 clones, about 33% seen once. There are many counts of this clone. The antigen remains undetermined. Among the patients, none had received any treatment before thyroid surgery.

Sequences were obtained from tumor tissue. The chain employs TRBV10-3 and TRBJ2-3; 14 bases line up with TRBD2. The source of this sequence is a female donor with papillary thyroid cancer or a benign thyroid nodule (not recorded which). Some clones in this sample may be carry-over from other donors' samples. The CDR3 DNA follows: TGTGCCATCAGTGATAGTCCCGGGACTAGCGGGAGAGTTGGCTCAGATACGCAGTATTTT. Translated, it gives CAISDSPGTSGRVGSDTQYF.